This T cell receptor beta chain originates from a study of a mutant IDH1 vaccine in newly diagnosed glioma. Overall study context: Vaccination started 4-6 weeks after radiotherapy alone, or with temozolomide cycles. Treatment recipients were 62.5% male and about 40% female, and their mean age was approximately 43 years. Every participant had undergone radiotherapy, temozolomide, or both before, and most underwent both. Visit V12 was conducted at week 35 as the safety follow-up. Visit V13 came later, at week 47.

The time point was: week 35, safety follow-up. Vaccine doses each comprised 300 ug of mutant IDH1 20-mer peptide, with topical imiquimod. The assay was immunoSEQ multiplex PCR, and TCRdb's table has in-frame clones only and misses some. This table holds about 46,000 clones, 85% to 95% found once. Trimming stripped 7 bases from V and 3 bases from J, with 19 bases between. The CDR3 loop spans 15 amino acids. The V gene's germline CDR1 is WSHSY and CDR2 SAAADI. In regard to this clone: Its target is unknown.

The specimen was PBMCs, collected from a glioma patient whose treatment included an IDH1 peptide vaccine. V and J are TRBV10-2 and TRBJ2-7; D is perhaps TRBD1 (5 bases). This TCR was sampled from a man aged 45-60 years with glioma. DNA for the CDR3: TGCGCCAGCACCAACCCGCAGGGCCTGAACTACGAGCAGTACTTC. Translating it yields CASTNPQGLNYEQYF.